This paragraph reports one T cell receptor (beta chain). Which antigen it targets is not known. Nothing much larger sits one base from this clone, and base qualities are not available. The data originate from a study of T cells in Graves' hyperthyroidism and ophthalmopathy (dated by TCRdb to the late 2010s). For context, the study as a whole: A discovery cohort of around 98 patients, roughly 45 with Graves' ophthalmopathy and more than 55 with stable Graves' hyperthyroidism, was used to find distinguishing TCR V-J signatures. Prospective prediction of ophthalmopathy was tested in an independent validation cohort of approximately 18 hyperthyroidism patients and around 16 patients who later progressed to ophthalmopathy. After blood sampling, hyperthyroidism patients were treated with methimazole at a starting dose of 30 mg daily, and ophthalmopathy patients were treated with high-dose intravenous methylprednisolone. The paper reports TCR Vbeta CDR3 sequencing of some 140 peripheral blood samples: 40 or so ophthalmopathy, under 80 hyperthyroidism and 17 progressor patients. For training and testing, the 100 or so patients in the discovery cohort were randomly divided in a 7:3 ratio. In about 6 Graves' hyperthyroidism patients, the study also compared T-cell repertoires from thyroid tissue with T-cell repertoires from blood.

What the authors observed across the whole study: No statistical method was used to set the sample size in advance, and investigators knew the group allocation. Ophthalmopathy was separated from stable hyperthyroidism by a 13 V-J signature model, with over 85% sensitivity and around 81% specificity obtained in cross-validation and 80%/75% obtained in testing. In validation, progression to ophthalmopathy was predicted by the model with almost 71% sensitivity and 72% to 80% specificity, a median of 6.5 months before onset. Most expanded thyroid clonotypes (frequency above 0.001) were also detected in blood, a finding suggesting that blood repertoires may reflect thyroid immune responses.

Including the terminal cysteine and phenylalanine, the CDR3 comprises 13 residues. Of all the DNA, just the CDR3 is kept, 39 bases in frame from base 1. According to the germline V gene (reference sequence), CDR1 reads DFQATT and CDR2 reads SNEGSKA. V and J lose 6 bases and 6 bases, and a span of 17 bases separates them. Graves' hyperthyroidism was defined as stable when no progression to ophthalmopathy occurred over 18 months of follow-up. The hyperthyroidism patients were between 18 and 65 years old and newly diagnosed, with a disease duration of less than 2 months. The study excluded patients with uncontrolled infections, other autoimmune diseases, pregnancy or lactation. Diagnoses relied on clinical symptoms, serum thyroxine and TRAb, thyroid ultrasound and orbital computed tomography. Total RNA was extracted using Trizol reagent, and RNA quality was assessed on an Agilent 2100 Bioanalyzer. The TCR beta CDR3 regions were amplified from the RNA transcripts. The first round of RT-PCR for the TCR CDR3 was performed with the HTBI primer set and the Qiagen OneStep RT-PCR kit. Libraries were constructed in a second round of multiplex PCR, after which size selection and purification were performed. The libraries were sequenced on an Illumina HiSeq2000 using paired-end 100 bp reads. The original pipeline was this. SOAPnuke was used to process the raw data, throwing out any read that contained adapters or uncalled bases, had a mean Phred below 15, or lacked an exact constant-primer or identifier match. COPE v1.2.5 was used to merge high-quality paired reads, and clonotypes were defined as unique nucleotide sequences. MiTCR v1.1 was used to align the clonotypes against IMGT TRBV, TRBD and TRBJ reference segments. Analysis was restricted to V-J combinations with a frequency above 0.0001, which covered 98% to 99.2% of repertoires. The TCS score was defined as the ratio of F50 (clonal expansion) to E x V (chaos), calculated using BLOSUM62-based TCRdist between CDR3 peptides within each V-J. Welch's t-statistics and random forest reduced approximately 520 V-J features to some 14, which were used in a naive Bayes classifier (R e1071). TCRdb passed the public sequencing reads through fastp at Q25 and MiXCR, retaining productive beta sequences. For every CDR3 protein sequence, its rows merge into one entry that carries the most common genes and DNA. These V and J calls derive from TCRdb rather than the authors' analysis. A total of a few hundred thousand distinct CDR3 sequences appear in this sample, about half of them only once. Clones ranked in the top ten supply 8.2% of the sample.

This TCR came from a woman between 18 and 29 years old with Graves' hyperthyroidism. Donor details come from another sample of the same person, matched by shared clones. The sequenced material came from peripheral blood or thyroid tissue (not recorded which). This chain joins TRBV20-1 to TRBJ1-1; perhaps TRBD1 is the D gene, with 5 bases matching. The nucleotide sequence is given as TGCAGTGCCAGTTGGGGCCTTACGGCTGAAGCTTTCTTT. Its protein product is CSASWGLTAEAFF.